The source of this T cell receptor beta chain is a study of CD8+ T cells in alopecia areata. Sample treatment: oral pan-JAK inhibitor, 5-10 mg twice daily. CDR3 size: 13 residues. Germline V gene lookup returns CDR1 SGHRS and CDR2 YFSETQ. After removal of 4 bases from V and 7 bases from J, the junction contained 6 bases not matched to a gene. Following RNA extraction, reverse transcription yielded cDNA that acted as the sequencing template. Measured with immunoSEQ multiplex PCR; TCRdb has only the in-frame clones, and not every one. The table has 100,000 to 130,000 clones, roughly 84% seen once. This chain uses TRBV5-1 with TRBJ1-1; 8 bases are shared with TRBD1. The input for sequencing was CD8+ T cells sorted from blood, taken at week 24, from a patient treated with tofacitinib. The source is a human donor with alopecia areata. In nucleotides, the CDR3 is TGCGCCAGCAGCGCCGGGACAGGCGGTGAAGCTTTCTTT. Amino acid sequence: CASSAGTGGEAFF.